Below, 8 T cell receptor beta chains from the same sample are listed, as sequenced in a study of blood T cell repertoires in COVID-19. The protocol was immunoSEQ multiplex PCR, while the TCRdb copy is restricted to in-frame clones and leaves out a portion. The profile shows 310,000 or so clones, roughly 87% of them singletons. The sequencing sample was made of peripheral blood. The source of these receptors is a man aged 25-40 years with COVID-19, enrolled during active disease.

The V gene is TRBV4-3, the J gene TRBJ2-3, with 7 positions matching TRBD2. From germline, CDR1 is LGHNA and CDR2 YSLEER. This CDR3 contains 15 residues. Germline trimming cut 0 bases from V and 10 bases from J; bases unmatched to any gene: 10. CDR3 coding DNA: TGCGCCAGCAGCCAAGATCACGTAGCGGGTGGTGCGCAGTATTTT. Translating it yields CASSQDHVAGGAQYF.

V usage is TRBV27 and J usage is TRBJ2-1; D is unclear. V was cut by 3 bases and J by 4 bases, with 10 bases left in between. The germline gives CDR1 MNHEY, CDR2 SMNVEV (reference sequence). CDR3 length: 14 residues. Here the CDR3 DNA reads TGTGCCAGCAGTTTGAGAGGAAGATACAATGAGCAGTTCTTC. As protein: CASSLRGRYNEQFF.

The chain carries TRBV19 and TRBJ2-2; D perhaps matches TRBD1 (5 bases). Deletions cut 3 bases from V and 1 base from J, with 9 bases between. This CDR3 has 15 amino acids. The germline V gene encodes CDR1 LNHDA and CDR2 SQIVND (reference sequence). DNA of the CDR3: TGTGCCAGTAGTATGGGGCAGATGAACACCGGGGAGCTGTTTTTT. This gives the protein CASSMGQMNTGELFF.

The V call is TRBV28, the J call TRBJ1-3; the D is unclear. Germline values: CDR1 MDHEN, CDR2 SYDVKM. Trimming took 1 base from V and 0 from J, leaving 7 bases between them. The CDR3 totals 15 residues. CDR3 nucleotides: TGTGCCAGCAGTTTATCTGTGTTCTCTGGAAACACCATATATTTT. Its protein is CASSLSVFSGNTIYF. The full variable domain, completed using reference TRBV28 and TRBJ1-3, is DVKVTQSSRYLVKRTGEKVFLECVQDMDHENMFWYRQDPGLGLRLIYFSYDVKMKEKGDIPEGYSVSREKKERFSLILESASTNQTSMYLCASSLSVFSGNTIYFGEGSWLTVV.

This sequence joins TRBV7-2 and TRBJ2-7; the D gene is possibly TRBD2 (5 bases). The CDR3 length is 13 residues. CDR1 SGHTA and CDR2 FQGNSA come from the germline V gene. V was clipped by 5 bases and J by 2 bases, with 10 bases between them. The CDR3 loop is CASSRTGTYEQYF. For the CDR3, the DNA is TGTGCCAGCAGCCGGACGGGGACCTACGAGCAGTACTTC.

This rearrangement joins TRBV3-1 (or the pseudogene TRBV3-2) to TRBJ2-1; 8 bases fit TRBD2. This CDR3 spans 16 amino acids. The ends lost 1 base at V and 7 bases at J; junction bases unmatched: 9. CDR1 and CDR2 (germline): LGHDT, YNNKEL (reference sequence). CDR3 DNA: TGTGCCAGCAGCCAAGTACTCGGGGGGGCTTTGAATGAGCAGTTCTTC. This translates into CASSQVLGGALNEQFF.

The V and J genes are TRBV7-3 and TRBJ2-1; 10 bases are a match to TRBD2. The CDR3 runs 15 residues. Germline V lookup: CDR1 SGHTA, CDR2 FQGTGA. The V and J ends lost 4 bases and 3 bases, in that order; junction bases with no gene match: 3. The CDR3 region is CASSYGLAVYNEQFF. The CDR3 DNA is TGTGCCAGCAGCTACGGACTAGCGGTCTACAATGAGCAGTTCTTC.

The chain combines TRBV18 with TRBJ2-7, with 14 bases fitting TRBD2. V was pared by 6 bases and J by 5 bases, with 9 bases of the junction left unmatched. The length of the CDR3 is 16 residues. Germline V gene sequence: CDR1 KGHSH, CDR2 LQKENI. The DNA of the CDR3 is TGTGCCAGCTCTGGGGGACCGGGACTAGCGGGAGACGAGCAGTACTTC. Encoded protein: CASSGGPGLAGDEQYF.